This T cell receptor beta chain was recorded in a study of T cells after yellow fever vaccination. About the research overall: For low cell numbers, libraries were made with SMART-Seq v4 Ultra Low Input.

Conversion of TCR transcripts into cDNA relied on 5'RACE template switching, which added a universal primer site and UMIs. Each CDR3 protein is one row after TCRdb ran MiXCR on the 5' RACE reads. The sample lists some 100,000 distinct CDR3 sequences; around 6.7% were seen once. This clonotype was detected many times. What it binds is unknown. The study's findings and limits: A weaker secondary response peaked on day 5, the primary on day 15. Post-booster repertoires again held most primary-vaccination clones (about 95% CD4, roughly 90% CD8).

This receptor was taken from a man aged 18 to 30 who received the YFV17D yellow fever vaccine. Sequenced material: CD4+ T cells sorted from PBMCs, taken approximately 40 days after the first yellow fever vaccination.

The CDR3 bases are TGTGCCAGCAGTCGTCGACAGTTTGAAAAACTGTTTTTT. It yields the protein CASSRRQFEKLFF. The chain has TRBV6-2 or TRBV6-3 and TRBJ1-4, with D possibly matching TRBD1 (5 bases). CDR1 and CDR2 from the germline V gene are MNHEY and SVGEGT. V lost 5 bases to trimming and J lost 7 bases, with 11 bases between them. The CDR3 is made up of 13 amino acids.